This T cell receptor beta chain was profiled in a study of blood T cell repertoires in COVID-19. Study information: Specimens from acute and convalescent COVID-19 originated in the United States, Italy and Spain. PBMCs, B-cell-depleted T cells, or T cells provided the cDNA or gDNA that made up the material.

Original analysis: Estimation of nucleated cell counts relied on the amplification of reference gene primers. Sequencing used immunoSEQ multiplex PCR; TCRdb keeps in-frame clones, though not all of them. V, J and clone size are taken as reported in that table, and D and trimming were inferred from the DNA itself. The data show 73,000 or so clones, 86% seen once. Deletions cut 5 bases from V and 6 bases from J, with 11 bases between. Germline assignment: CDR1 SEHNR and CDR2 FQNEAQ (reference sequence). This CDR3 contains 13 residues. Sequenced: peripheral blood. The chain joins TRBV7-9 to TRBJ2-1; the D is unclear. The origin of this receptor is a man aged 25-40 years with acute or convalescent COVID-19. This CDR3 reads CASSPLSGNEQFF. In nucleotides, the CDR3 is TGTGCCAGCAGCCCACTTTCTGGCAATGAGCAGTTCTTC.